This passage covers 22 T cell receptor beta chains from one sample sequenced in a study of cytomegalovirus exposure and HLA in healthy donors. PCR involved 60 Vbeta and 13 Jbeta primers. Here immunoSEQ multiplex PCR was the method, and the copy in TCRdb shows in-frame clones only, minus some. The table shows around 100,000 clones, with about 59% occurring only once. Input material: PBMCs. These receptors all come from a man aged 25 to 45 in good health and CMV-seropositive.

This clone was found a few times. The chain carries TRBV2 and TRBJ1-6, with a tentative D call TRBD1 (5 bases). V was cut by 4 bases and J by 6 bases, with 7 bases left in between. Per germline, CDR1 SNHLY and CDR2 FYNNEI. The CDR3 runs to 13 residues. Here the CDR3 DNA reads TGTGCCAGCAGTGGACAGTCTAATTCACCCCTCCACTTT. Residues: CASSGQSNSPLHF. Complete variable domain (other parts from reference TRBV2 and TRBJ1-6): EPEVTQTPSHQVTQMGQEVILRCVPISNHLYFYWYRQILGQKVEFLVSFYNNEISEKSEIFDDQFSVERPDGSNFTLKIRSTKLEDSAMYFCASSGQSNSPLHFGNGTRLTVT.

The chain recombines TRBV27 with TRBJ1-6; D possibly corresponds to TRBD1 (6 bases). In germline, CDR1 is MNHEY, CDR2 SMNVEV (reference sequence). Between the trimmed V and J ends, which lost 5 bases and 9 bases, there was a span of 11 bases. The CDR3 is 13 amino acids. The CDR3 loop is CASSRQVVSPLHF. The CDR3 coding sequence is TGTGCCAGCAGTCGACAGGTCGTTTCACCCCTCCACTTT.

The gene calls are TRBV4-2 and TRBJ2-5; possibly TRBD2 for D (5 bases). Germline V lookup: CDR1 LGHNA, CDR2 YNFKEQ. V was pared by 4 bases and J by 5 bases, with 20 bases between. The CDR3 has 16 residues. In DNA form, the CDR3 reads TGTGCCAGCAGCCGTGCGAGAACTAGTACTCTCGAGACCCAGTACTTC. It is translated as CASSRARTSTLETQYF.

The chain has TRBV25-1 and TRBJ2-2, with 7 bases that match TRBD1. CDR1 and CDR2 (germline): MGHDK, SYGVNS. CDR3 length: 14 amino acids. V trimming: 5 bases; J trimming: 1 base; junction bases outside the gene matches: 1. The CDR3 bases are TGTGCCAGCAGTCGGACAGGGAACACCGGGGAGCTGTTTTTT. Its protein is CASSRTGNTGELFF.

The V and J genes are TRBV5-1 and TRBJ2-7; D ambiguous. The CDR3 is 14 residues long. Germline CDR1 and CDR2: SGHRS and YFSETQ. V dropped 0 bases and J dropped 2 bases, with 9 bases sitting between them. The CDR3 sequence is CASSLDAGPYEQYF. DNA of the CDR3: TGCGCCAGCAGCTTGGACGCAGGCCCCTACGAGCAGTACTTC.

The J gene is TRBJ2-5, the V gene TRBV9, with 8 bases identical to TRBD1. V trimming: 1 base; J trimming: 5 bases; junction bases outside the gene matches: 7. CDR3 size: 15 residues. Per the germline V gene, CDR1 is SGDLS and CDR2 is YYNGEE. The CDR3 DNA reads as TGTGCCAGCAGCGTAAGTGACAGGGGATTTGAGACCCAGTACTTC. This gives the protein CASSVSDRGFETQYF.

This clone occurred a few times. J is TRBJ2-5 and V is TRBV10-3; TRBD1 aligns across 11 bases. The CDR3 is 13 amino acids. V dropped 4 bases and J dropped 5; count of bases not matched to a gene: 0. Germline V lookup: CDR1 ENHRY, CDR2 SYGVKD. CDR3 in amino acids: CAISGTGGETQYF. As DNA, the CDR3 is TGTGCCATCAGTGGGACAGGGGGCGAGACCCAGTACTTC.

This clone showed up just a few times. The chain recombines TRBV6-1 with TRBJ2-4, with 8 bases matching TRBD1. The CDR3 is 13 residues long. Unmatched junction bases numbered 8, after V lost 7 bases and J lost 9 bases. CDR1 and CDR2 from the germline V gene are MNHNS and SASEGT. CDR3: CASKMAGGGIQYF. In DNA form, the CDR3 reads TGTGCCAGCAAAATGGCAGGGGGCGGCATTCAGTACTTC.

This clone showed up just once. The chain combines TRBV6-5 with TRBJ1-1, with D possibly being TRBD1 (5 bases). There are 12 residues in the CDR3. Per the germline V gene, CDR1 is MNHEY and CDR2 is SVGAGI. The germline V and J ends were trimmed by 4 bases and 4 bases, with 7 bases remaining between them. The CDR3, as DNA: TGTGCCAGCAGTTCAGGGCCCACTGAAGCTTTCTTT. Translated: CASSSGPTEAFF.

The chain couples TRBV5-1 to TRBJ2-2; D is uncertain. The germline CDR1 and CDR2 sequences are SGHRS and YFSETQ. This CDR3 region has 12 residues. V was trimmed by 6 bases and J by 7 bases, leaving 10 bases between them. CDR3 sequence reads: CASKSSDGELFF. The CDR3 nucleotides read TGCGCCAGCAAGTCCAGTGACGGGGAGCTGTTTTTT.

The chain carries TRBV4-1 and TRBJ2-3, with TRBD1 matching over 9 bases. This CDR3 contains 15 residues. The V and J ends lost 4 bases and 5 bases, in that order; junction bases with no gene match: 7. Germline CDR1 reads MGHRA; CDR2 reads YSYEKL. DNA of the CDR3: TGCGCCAGCAGCCGAGCGGGACAGGGTGGAGATACGCAGTATTTT. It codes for CASSRAGQGGDTQYF.

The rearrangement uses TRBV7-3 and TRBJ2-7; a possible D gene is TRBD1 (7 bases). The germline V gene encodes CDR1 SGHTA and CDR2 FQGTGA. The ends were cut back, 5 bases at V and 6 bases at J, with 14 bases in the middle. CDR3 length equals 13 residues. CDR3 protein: CASSARQGGEQYF. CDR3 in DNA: TGTGCCAGCAGCGCCAGACAGGGAGGCGAGCAGTACTTC.

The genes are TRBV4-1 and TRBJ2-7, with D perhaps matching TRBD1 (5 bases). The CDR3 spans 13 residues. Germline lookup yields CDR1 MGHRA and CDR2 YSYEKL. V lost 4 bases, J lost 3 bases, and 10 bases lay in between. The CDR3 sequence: CASSPSDSYEQYF. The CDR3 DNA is TGCGCCAGCAGCCCCTCCGACAGCTACGAGCAGTACTTC.

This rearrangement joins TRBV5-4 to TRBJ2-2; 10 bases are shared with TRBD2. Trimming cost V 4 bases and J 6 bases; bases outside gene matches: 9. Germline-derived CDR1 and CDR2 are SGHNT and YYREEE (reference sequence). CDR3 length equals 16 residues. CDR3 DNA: TGTGCCAGCAGCAGGCAGCGGGGGGGCGATGCCGGGGAGCTGTTTTTT. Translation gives CASSRQRGGDAGELFF.

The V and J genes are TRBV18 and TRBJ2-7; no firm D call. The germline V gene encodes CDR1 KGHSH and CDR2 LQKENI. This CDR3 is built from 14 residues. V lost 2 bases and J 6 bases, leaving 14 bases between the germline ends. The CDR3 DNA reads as TGTGCCAGCTCACCAATAGCAGCTCCTTTCGAGCAGTACTTC. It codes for CASSPIAAPFEQYF.

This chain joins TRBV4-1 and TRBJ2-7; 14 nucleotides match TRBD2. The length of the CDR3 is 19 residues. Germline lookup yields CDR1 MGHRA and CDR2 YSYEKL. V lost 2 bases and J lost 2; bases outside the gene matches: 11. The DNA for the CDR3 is TGCGCCAGCAGCCAACCTCGAGGAGGACTAGCGGGGGGCCCCTACGAGCAGTACTTC. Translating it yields CASSQPRGGLAGGPYEQYF.

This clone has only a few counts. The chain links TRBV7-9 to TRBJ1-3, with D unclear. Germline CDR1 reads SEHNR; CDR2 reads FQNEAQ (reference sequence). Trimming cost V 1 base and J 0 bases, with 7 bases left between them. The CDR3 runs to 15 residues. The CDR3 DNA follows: TGTGCCAGCAGCTTAGACTCTCTCTCTGGAAACACCATATATTTT. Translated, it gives CASSLDSLSGNTIYF.

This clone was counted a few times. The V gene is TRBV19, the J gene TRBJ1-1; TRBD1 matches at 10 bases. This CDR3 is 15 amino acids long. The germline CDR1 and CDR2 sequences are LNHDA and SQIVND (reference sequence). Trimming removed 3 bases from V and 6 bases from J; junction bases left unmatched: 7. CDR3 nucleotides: TGTGCCAGTAGTATGCCCGGGACAGGGGTGGCTGAAGCTTTCTTT. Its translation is CASSMPGTGVAEAFF. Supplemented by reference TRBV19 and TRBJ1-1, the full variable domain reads DGGITQSPKYLFRKEGQNVTLSCEQNLNHDAMYWYRQDPGQGLRLIYYSQIVNDFQKGDIAEGYSVSREKKESFPLTVTSAQKNPTAFYLCASSMPGTGVAEAFFGQGTRLTVV.

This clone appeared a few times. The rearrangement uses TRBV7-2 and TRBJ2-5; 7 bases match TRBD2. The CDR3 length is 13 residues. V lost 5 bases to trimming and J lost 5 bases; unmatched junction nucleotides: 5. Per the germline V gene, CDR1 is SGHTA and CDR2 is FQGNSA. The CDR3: CASSKTSWETQYF. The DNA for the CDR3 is TGTGCCAGCAGCAAGACTAGCTGGGAGACCCAGTACTTC.

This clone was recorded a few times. The CDR3 sequence: CASSRYPSYTF. The CDR3 DNA reads as TGTGCCAGCAGCCGCTACCCGTCTTACACCTTC. This chain joins TRBV7-9 and TRBJ1-2, with D unclear. V was pared by 5 bases and J by 11 bases, with 12 bases between. CDR3 length equals 11 residues. The germline CDR1 and CDR2 sequences are SEHNR and FQNEAQ (reference sequence).

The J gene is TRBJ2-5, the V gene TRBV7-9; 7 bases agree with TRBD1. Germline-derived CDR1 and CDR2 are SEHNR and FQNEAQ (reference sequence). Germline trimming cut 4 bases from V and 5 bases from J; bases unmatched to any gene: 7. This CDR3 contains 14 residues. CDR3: CASSSPGQPETQYF. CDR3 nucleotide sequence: TGTGCCAGCAGCTCCCCGGGACAGCCGGAGACCCAGTACTTC.

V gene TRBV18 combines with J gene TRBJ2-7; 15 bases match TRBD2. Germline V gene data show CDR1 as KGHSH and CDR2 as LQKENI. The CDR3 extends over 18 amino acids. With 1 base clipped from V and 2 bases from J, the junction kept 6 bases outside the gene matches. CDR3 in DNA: TGTGCCAGCTCACCACTCGGGACTAGCGGGGGGAATACCTACGAGCAGTACTTC. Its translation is CASSPLGTSGGNTYEQYF.